Following are 23 T cell receptor beta chains from one sample sequenced in a study of T cells after yellow fever vaccination. TCRdb called the 5' RACE reads again in MiXCR, with one record for every CDR3 protein. The table shows 68,000 or so distinct CDR3 sequences, with over 6% occurring only once. The sequences come from CD8+ T cells sorted from PBMCs, collected 45 days after the first yellow fever vaccination. The receptors were gathered from a man between 18 and 35 years old who received the YFV17D yellow fever vaccine.

The table lists this clonotype with many counts. The chain joins TRBV9 to TRBJ1-3; D not resolved. CDR1 is SGDLS, CDR2 YYNGEE, per germline. V shed 0 bases and J shed 4 bases, with 5 bases lying between them. This CDR3 is 13 amino acids long. CDR3 DNA sequence: TGTGCCAGCAGCGTAGAATCCGGAAACACCATATATTTT. Its translation is CASSVESGNTIYF.

This clonotype showed up many times. The chain couples TRBV12-3 or TRBV12-4 to TRBJ1-2, with D perhaps matching TRBD1 (6 bases). This CDR3 is built from 15 residues. V gave up 6 bases and J gave up 5 bases, with 19 bases separating them. The CDR3: CASRYRGRGLYGYTF. CDR3 coding DNA: TGTGCCAGCAGGTACCGGGGCAGGGGTCTTTATGGCTACACCTTC.

This clonotype was observed many times. The V and J genes are TRBV29-1 and TRBJ2-1, with 7 bases fitting TRBD2. Losses at the gene ends were 7 bases for V and 7 bases for J; bases not matched to a gene: 4. The CDR3 totals 11 residues. CDR1 and CDR2 (germline): SQVTM, ANQGSEA. The CDR3 DNA follows: TGCAGCGGTTGGACTAGTAATGAGCAGTTCTTC. Translated: CSGWTSNEQFF.

This clonotype was observed many times. The gene calls are TRBV6-2 or TRBV6-3 and TRBJ2-1, with 9 bases identical to TRBD2. The CDR3 is made up of 14 amino acids. Germline loops: CDR1 MNHEY, CDR2 SVGEGT. The V gene end was trimmed by 6 bases and the J gene end by 7 bases; junction bases not matched to a gene: 7. The CDR3 reads CASRLSGGYNEQFF. As DNA, the CDR3 is TGTGCCAGCAGGTTGAGCGGGGGGTATAATGAGCAGTTCTTC.

This clonotype was recorded at least ten times. The chain links TRBV3-1 to TRBJ2-1; 13 bases line up with TRBD2. Trimming removed 1 base from V and 7 bases from J; junction bases left unmatched: 1. Germline-derived CDR1 and CDR2 are LGHDT and YNNKEL (reference sequence). The CDR3 spans 15 residues. The CDR3 region is CASSQATSGGNEQFF. Here the CDR3 DNA reads TGTGCCAGCAGCCAAGCGACTAGCGGGGGGAATGAGCAGTTCTTC.

In the case of this clonotype: A much bigger clone sits one base away, suggesting this may be a read error. The chain uses TRBV12-3 or TRBV12-4 and TRBJ1-5; tentatively, D is TRBD1 (6 bases). The CDR3 spans 16 residues. The V end was cut by 5 bases, the J end by 7 bases, with 21 bases between. CDR3 nucleotides: TGTGCCAGCAGTCCAAGACAGGCCCTTCCCAACCAGCCCCAGCATTTT. It encodes CASSPRQALPNQPQHF.

This clonotype was seen only a few times. This chain connects TRBV5-1 to TRBJ2-1; perhaps TRBD1 as D (5 bases). V gave up 3 bases and J gave up 1 base, with 23 bases separating them. Germline CDR1 is SGHRS and CDR2 is YFSETQ. This CDR3 comprises 19 residues. The CDR3 DNA reads TGCGCCAGCAGCTCGACAGACCCTGGGTGGGGTGAATCCTACAATGAGCAGTTCTTC. Translating it yields CASSSTDPGWGESYNEQFF.

The table lists this clonotype with a few counts. The chain has TRBV1 and TRBJ2-3; TRBD2, the table's D call, was not compared with the DNA. TRBV1 has pseudogene status. This CDR3 region has 15 residues. DNA for the CDR3: TGCACCAGCAGCCAAAAGGGAACTAGAGTGGATACGCAGTATTTT. Translating it yields CTSSQKGTRVDTQYF.

This clonotype was observed at least ten times. This CDR3 is CASSRAGATTDTQYF. The CDR3 DNA reads as TGTGCCAGCAGTCGGGCCGGAGCTACCACAGATACGCAGTATTTT. The chain has TRBV7-6 and TRBJ2-3, with unresolved D. Looked up from germline, CDR1 is SGHVS and CDR2 is FNYEAQ. V was pared by 6 bases and J by 2 bases, with 15 bases between. CDR3 size: 15 residues.

This clonotype was seen at least ten times. V usage is TRBV4-2 and J usage is TRBJ2-3; 7 positions match TRBD2. With V trimmed by 6 bases and J by 6 bases, 9 bases remained unmatched. CDR3 length: 14 amino acids. Per the germline V gene, CDR1 is LGHNA and CDR2 is YNFKEQ. The CDR3 coding sequence is TGTGCCAGCAGAGGGCTAGCGGAGGGGGATACGCAGTATTTT. Protein product: CASRGLAEGDTQYF.

J is TRBJ1-1 and V is TRBV19, with 7 bases identical to TRBD1. The CDR3 has 14 residues. Germline V gene lookup returns CDR1 LNHDA and CDR2 SQIVND (reference sequence). V gave up 6 bases and J gave up 4 bases; unmatched junction bases: 8. The chain's CDR3 is CASRSGGLGTEAFF. The CDR3 DNA reads as TGTGCCAGTAGATCAGGGGGTCTTGGCACTGAAGCTTTCTTT.

A remark on this clonotype: It may be a read error: a sequence one base away is much more abundant. Here the CDR3 DNA reads TGTGCCAGCAGCTTTGGGTGGTCTGAAGCTTTCTTT. It translates to CASSFGWSEAFF. The chain is built from TRBV7-9 and TRBJ1-1; D uncertain. The CDR3 has 12 amino acids. Germline V CDR1 and CDR2: SEHNR, FQNEAQ (reference sequence). The V gene lost 3 bases and the J gene lost 6 bases, with 8 bases spanning the gap. Using reference TRBV7-9 and TRBJ1-1 for the parts outside the CDR3, the full variable domain is DTGVSQNPRHKITKRGQNVTFRCDPISEHNRLYWYRQTLGQGPEFLTYFQNEAQLEKSRLLSDRFSAERPKGSFSTLEIQRTEQGDSAMYLCASSFGWSEAFFGQGTRLTVV.

Concerning this clonotype: The junction differs from germline at one of its ends, possibly a read error. V gene TRBV6-2 or TRBV6-3 combines with J gene TRBJ2-5, with D possibly TRBD2 on 5 matching bases. Germline-derived CDR1 and CDR2 are MNHEY and SVGEGT. The CDR3 spans 11 residues. CDR3 DNA: TGTGACAGCAGTCAGCGGGAGACCCAGTACTTC. This encodes CDSSQRETQYF.

This clonotype was detected many times. The chain employs TRBV7-3 and TRBJ2-5; D may be TRBD1 or TRBD2 (6 bases each). The V gene lost 1 base and the J gene lost 4 bases, with 13 bases spanning the gap. Per the germline V gene, CDR1 is SGHTA and CDR2 is FQGTGA. The CDR3 covers 15 residues. Here the CDR3 DNA reads TGTGCCAGCAGCTTAAGTGGGGGGACACGAGAGACCCAGTACTTC. Protein product: CASSLSGGTRETQYF.

This clonotype showed up many times. CDR3 DNA: TGTGCCACCAGTGATGCGGACAGCATCTATGGCTACACCTTC. This encodes CATSDADSIYGYTF. The chain carries TRBV24-1 and TRBJ1-2, with TRBD1 as a possible D gene (6 bases). This CDR3 spans 14 amino acids. CDR1 and CDR2 from the germline V gene are KGHDR and SFDVKD. Trimming pared 3 bases from V and 4 bases from J, leaving 11 bases between.

This clonotype has only a few counts. The rearrangement joins TRBV6-4 to TRBJ1-5, with D possibly matching TRBD1 (6 bases). CDR3 length: 16 residues. Germline CDR1 MRHNA, CDR2 SNTAGT. V was clipped by 0 bases and J by 1 base, with 10 bases between them. CDR3 amino acids: CASSDSYRASNQPQHF. The DNA of the CDR3 is TGTGCCAGCAGTGACTCGTACAGGGCGAGCAATCAGCCCCAGCATTTT.

The chain is built from TRBV7-8 and TRBJ2-7, with D maybe TRBD1 (5 bases). Trimming pared 5 bases from V and 6 bases from J, leaving 20 bases between. The germline V gene has CDR1 SGHVS and CDR2 FQNEAQ. This CDR3 contains 15 residues. The CDR3 DNA reads as TGTGCCAGCAGCAATCTCGACAGCCACCCTGGCGAGCAGTACTTC. Residues: CASSNLDSHPGEQYF. Filled out from reference TRBV7-8 and TRBJ2-7, the complete variable domain reads GAGVSQSPRYKVAKRGQDVALRCDPISGHVSLFWYQQALGQGPEFLTYFQNEAQLDKSGLPSDRFFAERPEGSVSTLKIQRTQQEDSAVYLCASSNLDSHPGEQYFGPGTRLTVT.

This clonotype was counted at least ten times. The genes are TRBV10-2 and TRBJ2-7; D gene uncertain. V lost 6 bases and J lost 0, with 9 bases in between. This CDR3 comprises 13 residues. Germline CDR1 and CDR2: WSHSY and SAAADI. For the CDR3, the DNA is TGCGCCAGCAGGCCTGGGGACTCCTACGAGCAGTACTTC. Its translation: CASRPGDSYEQYF.

This clonotype was found many times. V is TRBV5-1 and J is TRBJ2-5; 11 bases are shared with TRBD2. CDR3 length equals 15 residues. V gave up 2 bases and J gave up 3 bases; unmatched junction bases: 3. Germline values: CDR1 SGHRS, CDR2 YFSETQ. The CDR3 nucleotides read TGCGCCAGCAGCTTCGGGACTAGCGGAGAAGAGACCCAGTACTTC. Translation: CASSFGTSGEETQYF. The full variable domain, with the rest looked up from reference TRBV5-1 and TRBJ2-5, is KAGVTQTPRYLIKTRGQQVTLSCSPISGHRSVSWYQQTPGQGLQFLFEYFSETQRNKGNFPGRFSGRQFSNSRSEMNVSTLELGDSALYLCASSFGTSGEETQYFGPGTRLLVL.

This clonotype was found many times. The V gene is TRBV12-3 or TRBV12-4, the J gene TRBJ2-1; D is possibly TRBD2 (5 bases). The CDR3 is made up of 12 amino acids. Between the trimmed V and J ends, which lost 3 bases and 10 bases, there was a span of 10 bases. The CDR3 loop is CASSFRRSEQFF. In DNA, the CDR3 is TGTGCCAGCAGTTTTAGGAGGTCCGAGCAGTTCTTC.

The chain has TRBV6-5 and TRBJ1-2; 7 bases match TRBD1. Germline CDR1 is MNHEY and CDR2 is SVGAGI. Trimming cost V 2 bases and J 5 bases; bases outside gene matches: 5. The CDR3 loop spans 14 amino acids. CDR3 amino acids: CASSYEGALYGYTF. The CDR3, as DNA: TGTGCCAGCAGTTACGAGGGGGCGTTGTATGGCTACACCTTC.

The chain couples TRBV5-1 to TRBJ2-7, with TRBD1 matching 9 bases. The CDR3 runs 15 residues. Trimming cost V 1 base and J 3 bases; bases outside gene matches: 5. The germline CDR1 and CDR2 sequences are SGHRS and YFSETQ. The CDR3 DNA is TGCGCCAGCAGCTTGTTTCCGGGACAGGGCTACGAGCAGTACTTC. This encodes CASSLFPGQGYEQYF.

At least ten counts were recorded for this clonotype. This chain joins TRBV4-3 and TRBJ2-2; D gene ambiguous. Trimming stripped 0 bases from V and 3 bases from J, with 11 bases between. The V gene's germline CDR1 is LGHNA and CDR2 YSLEER. This CDR3 has 16 residues. The CDR3 DNA reads TGCGCCAGCAGCCAAGATCCGGCCAGAGACACCGGGGAGCTGTTTTTT. This translates into CASSQDPARDTGELFF.